A single sample is the source of the 27 T cell receptor beta chains below, sequenced in a study of blood T cell repertoires in COVID-19. Here immunoSEQ multiplex PCR was the method, and the copy in TCRdb shows in-frame clones only, minus some. The sample contains under 200,000 clones, approximately 90% of which appear only once. Sequencing was performed on PBMCs or T cells enriched from blood (not recorded which). These receptors were collected from a woman in her thirties or forties in a cohort exposed to, infected with or recovered from COVID-19 (not recorded which).

The chain uses TRBV11-3 and TRBJ1-1; D uncertain. The ends were cut back, 5 bases at V and 7 bases at J, with 11 bases in the middle. Germline V gene data show CDR1 as SGHNT and CDR2 as YENEEA. The CDR3 has 12 amino acids. The DNA of the CDR3 is TGTGCCAGCAGCCCGAGCCTGTTTGAAGCTTTCTTT. Protein sequence: CASSPSLFEAFF.

This clone occurred once. V usage is TRBV5-5 and J usage is TRBJ1-3; 8 bases match TRBD1. The CDR3 sequence is 14 residues long. The V and J ends lost 5 bases and 4 bases, in that order; junction bases with no gene match: 5. Looked up from germline, CDR1 is SGHKS and CDR2 is YYEKEE (reference sequence). The CDR3 DNA sequence: TGTGCCAGCAGGGACCGGACAGGGGGAAACACCATATATTTT. Translating it yields CASRDRTGGNTIYF.

V gene TRBV11-2 combines with J gene TRBJ2-4; 7 bases line up with TRBD2. Germline V gene data show CDR1 as SGHAT and CDR2 as FQNNGV. The CDR3 covers 17 residues. The V segment lost 0 bases and the J segment 9 bases; nucleotides outside the gene matches: 14. The DNA of the CDR3 is TGTGCCAGCAGCTTAGATCTCGGAGGGAGGGCCGATTTCATTCAGTACTTC. It codes for CASSLDLGGRADFIQYF.

This chain joins TRBV6-5 and TRBJ1-4; D is unclear. Germline CDR1 MNHEY, CDR2 SVGAGI. V was pared by 2 bases and J by 3 bases, with 10 bases between. The CDR3 contains 15 residues. CDR3 in DNA: TGTGCCAGCAGTTACCGAGGAGGCCCTAATGAAAAACTGTTTTTT. As protein: CASSYRGGPNEKLFF.

This clone has just one count. The chain combines TRBV7-8 with TRBJ2-1; D is undetermined. The ends were cut back, 3 bases at V and 12 bases at J, with 15 bases in the middle. Germline V lookup: CDR1 SGHVS, CDR2 FQNEAQ. CDR3 length: 13 amino acids. CDR3 DNA: TGTGCCAGCAGCTTTCCCCAGGTTTCCGGGCAGTTCTTC. As protein: CASSFPQVSGQFF. The full variable domain, completed using reference TRBV7-8 and TRBJ2-1, is GAGVSQSPRYKVAKRGQDVALRCDPISGHVSLFWYQQALGQGPEFLTYFQNEAQLDKSGLPSDRFFAERPEGSVSTLKIQRTQQEDSAVYLCASSFPQVSGQFFGPGTRLTVL.

This chain connects TRBV10-3 to TRBJ1-6; D is ambiguous. The length of the CDR3 is 14 residues. Germline V gene sequence: CDR1 ENHRY, CDR2 SYGVKD. V dropped 5 bases and J dropped 6 bases, with 11 bases sitting between them. CDR3 loop: CAISITVLNSPLHF. The DNA of the CDR3 is TGTGCCATCAGTATAACAGTTCTTAATTCACCCCTCCACTTT.

The rearrangement uses TRBV11-2 and TRBJ2-1; TRBD2 matches at 14 bases. There are 17 residues in the CDR3. Germline V gene data show CDR1 as SGHAT and CDR2 as FQNNGV. Trimming took 0 bases from V and 12 from J; bases not matched to a gene: 10. Here the CDR3 reads CASSLDNSGLAGVRQFF. The CDR3 region has the DNA TGTGCCAGCAGCTTAGACAACTCGGGACTAGCGGGAGTCCGGCAGTTCTTC.

V and J are TRBV24-1 and TRBJ2-1; the match to TRBD1 covers 10 bases. V was pared by 2 bases and J by 6 bases, with 9 bases of the junction left unmatched. The CDR3 is made up of 17 amino acids. Germline loops: CDR1 KGHDR, CDR2 SFDVKD. The CDR3 reads CATSDSRTGGLFNEQFF. CDR3 in DNA: TGTGCCACCAGTGATTCCCGGACAGGGGGGCTTTTCAATGAGCAGTTCTTC.

V is TRBV18 and J is TRBJ2-1; 7 positions agree with TRBD1. The CDR3 is made up of 15 amino acids. Unmatched junction bases numbered 7, after V lost 4 bases and J lost 4 bases. Per germline, CDR1 KGHSH and CDR2 LQKENI. CDR3 residues: CASSRQGTPYNEQFF. CDR3 nucleotide sequence: TGTGCCAGCTCACGACAGGGAACACCATACAATGAGCAGTTCTTC.

The rearrangement links TRBV10-2 to TRBJ2-7, with 9 bases matching TRBD2. The CDR3 runs to 13 residues. V was pared by 10 bases and J by 2 bases, with 6 bases of the junction left unmatched. Germline V CDR1 and CDR2: WSHSY, SAAADI. The CDR3 nucleotides read TGCGCCACCTTTGGGACTAGCCCCTACGAGCAGTACTTC. This translates into CATFGTSPYEQYF.

The CDR3 protein is CASSEMTSGDNEQFF. The CDR3 DNA sequence: TGCGCCAGCAGTGAGATGACTAGCGGGGACAATGAGCAGTTCTTC. V usage is TRBV10-1 and J usage is TRBJ2-1; the match to TRBD2 covers 11 bases. The V and J ends lost 2 bases and 5 bases, in that order; junction bases with no gene match: 2. Germline CDR1 and CDR2: WNHNN and SYGVQD (reference sequence). The CDR3 is made up of 15 amino acids.

The CDR3 loop reads CASRGLGQGDSYNSPLHF. The CDR3 nucleotides are TGTGCCAGCAGAGGGCTGGGGCAGGGTGATTCCTATAATTCACCCCTCCACTTT. The chain carries TRBV27 and TRBJ1-6; tentatively, D is TRBD1 (5 bases). The germline V gene has CDR1 MNHEY and CDR2 SMNVEV (reference sequence). The V end was cut by 6 bases, the J end by 1 base, with 19 bases between. The CDR3 contains 18 residues.

This sequence joins TRBV4-3 and TRBJ2-2; no clear D. This CDR3 is 17 amino acids long. Germline V gene data show CDR1 as LGHNA and CDR2 as YSLEER. Trimming took 4 bases from V and 1 from J, leaving 16 bases between them. The CDR3 region is CASSLPPHSRNTGELFF. Written as DNA, the CDR3 is TGCGCCAGCAGCCTCCCGCCCCACAGCAGGAACACCGGGGAGCTGTTTTTT.

V gene TRBV29-1 combines with J gene TRBJ2-2, with TRBD2 matching 8 bases. There are 15 residues in the CDR3. J gave up 5 bases and V 3 bases, and 8 bases lay outside the gene matches. Per germline, CDR1 SQVTM and CDR2 ANQGSEA. The DNA of the CDR3 is TGCAGCGTTGATTTGGGGGCGGGAGGTACCGGGGAGCTGTTTTTT. Its translation is CSVDLGAGGTGELFF.

The rearrangement joins TRBV6-1 to TRBJ2-7; 10 bases match TRBD2. The germline V gene encodes CDR1 MNHNS and CDR2 SASEGT. The CDR3 consists of 18 residues. V shed 4 bases, J shed 2 bases, and the junction held 14 bases outside the gene matches. The CDR3 DNA follows: TGTGCCAGCAGTGTAGCCCCAGGAAGCGGGGGGGGAACCTACGAGCAGTACTTC. Protein sequence: CASSVAPGSGGGTYEQYF.

V is TRBV6-4 and J is TRBJ2-2; 9 bases map to TRBD1. The ends lost 11 bases at V and 4 bases at J; junction bases unmatched: 11. CDR3 length equals 15 residues. Germline CDR1 reads MRHNA; CDR2 reads SNTAGT. The chain's CDR3 is CAGHTRDRVTGELFF. The CDR3 bases are TGTGCCGGCCATACCCGGGACAGGGTCACCGGGGAGCTGTTTTTT.

This chain connects TRBV11-3 to TRBJ1-1, with D maybe TRBD1 (5 bases). V was shortened by 5 bases and J by 4 bases, with 23 bases between the two germline ends. CDR3 length: 17 amino acids. The V gene's germline CDR1 is SGHNT and CDR2 YENEEA. The chain's CDR3 is CASSPPRGGTAGTEAFF. Here the CDR3 DNA reads TGTGCCAGCAGCCCGCCACGCGGGGGAACTGCGGGCACTGAAGCTTTCTTT.

This clone was counted between two and nine times. The V and J genes are TRBV27 and TRBJ2-7; TRBD1 aligns across 10 bases. The length of the CDR3 is 15 residues. Germline CDR1 is MNHEY and CDR2 is SMNVEV (reference sequence). V lost 5 bases to trimming and J lost 3 bases; unmatched junction nucleotides: 7. The chain's CDR3 is CASSPGQGVFYEQYF. In DNA, the CDR3 is TGTGCCAGCAGTCCCGGACAGGGGGTATTCTACGAGCAGTACTTC.

The chain couples TRBV7-9 to TRBJ1-1, with D possibly being TRBD1 (6 bases). Between the trimmed V and J ends, which lost 5 bases and 3 bases, there was a span of 16 bases. The V gene's germline CDR1 is SEHNR and CDR2 FQNEAQ (reference sequence). The CDR3 has 15 amino acids. Here the CDR3 reads CASSGRWTVDTEAFF. DNA of the CDR3: TGTGCCAGCAGCGGCCGCTGGACAGTGGACACTGAAGCTTTCTTT.

The chain couples TRBV7-9 to TRBJ1-1; D is uncertain. Looked up from germline, CDR1 is SEHNR and CDR2 is FQNEAQ (reference sequence). There are 16 residues in the CDR3. The germline V and J ends were trimmed by 5 bases and 6 bases, with 22 bases remaining between them. CDR3 protein: CASSPPVSSLEAEAFF. The CDR3 DNA follows: TGTGCCAGCAGCCCCCCGGTGAGTAGCCTAGAGGCTGAAGCTTTCTTT.

The genes are TRBV4-1 and TRBJ2-7, with 7 positions matching TRBD1. CDR3 length: 14 amino acids. Unmatched junction bases numbered 2, after V lost 3 bases and J lost 0 bases. Germline assignment: CDR1 MGHRA and CDR2 YSYEKL. This CDR3 is CASSQYRGSYEQYF. CDR3 bases: TGCGCCAGCAGCCAGTACAGGGGCTCCTACGAGCAGTACTTC.

The rearrangement uses TRBV2 and TRBJ1-3, with D possibly being TRBD1 (6 bases). Between the trimmed V and J ends, which lost 0 bases and 3 bases, there was a span of 12 bases. Germline V gene data show CDR1 as SNHLY and CDR2 as FYNNEI. This CDR3 has 16 amino acids. The CDR3 spells CASSEASRGFGNTIYF. DNA of the CDR3: TGTGCCAGCAGTGAAGCGAGCAGGGGATTTGGAAACACCATATATTTT.

J is TRBJ1-1 and V is TRBV19; 7 bases match TRBD1. J lost 5 bases, V lost 5 bases, and 11 bases had no gene match. The CDR3 sequence is 15 residues long. Germline V gives CDR1 LNHDA, CDR2 SQIVND (reference sequence). CDR3 in DNA: TGTGCCAGTAGTCGCCCGGGACAGAGGGGTACTGAAGCTTTCTTT. Its protein product is CASSRPGQRGTEAFF.

V gene TRBV6-2 or TRBV6-3 combines with J gene TRBJ1-1, with 7 bases fitting TRBD1. The V gene's germline CDR1 is MNHEY and CDR2 SVGEGT. The ends lost 5 bases at V and 1 base at J; junction bases unmatched: 1. This CDR3 region has 13 residues. CDR3 residues: CASSTGENTEAFF. The CDR3 bases are TGTGCCAGCAGTACAGGGGAGAACACTGAAGCTTTCTTT.

The chain recombines TRBV27 with TRBJ2-1, with D perhaps TRBD2 (5 bases). V was trimmed by 4 bases and J by 0 bases, leaving 10 bases between them. This CDR3 has 15 residues. CDR1 is MNHEY and CDR2 is SMNVEV in the germline V gene (reference sequence). The CDR3 loop reads CASSSAASSYNEQFF. In DNA form, the CDR3 reads TGTGCCAGCAGTTCAGCGGCCAGCTCCTACAATGAGCAGTTCTTC.

Only one count was recorded for this clone. This CDR3 is CSVALRGGLQETQYF. CDR3 nucleotide sequence: TGCAGCGTTGCTTTAAGGGGGGGGCTCCAAGAGACCCAGTACTTC. This chain connects TRBV29-1 to TRBJ2-5, with a weak D call TRBD2 (7 bases). This CDR3 has 15 amino acids. CDR1 SQVTM and CDR2 ANQGSEA come from the germline V gene. The V and J ends lost 4 bases and 1 base respectively, with 16 bases between them.

This chain joins TRBV27 and TRBJ1-1; D is ambiguous. V gave up 6 bases and J gave up 1 base, with 9 bases separating them. The CDR3 runs 13 residues. Germline V gene data show CDR1 as MNHEY and CDR2 as SMNVEV (reference sequence). The CDR3 spells CASSAWRNTEAFF. The CDR3 DNA reads TGTGCCAGCAGCGCCTGGAGGAACACTGAAGCTTTCTTT.